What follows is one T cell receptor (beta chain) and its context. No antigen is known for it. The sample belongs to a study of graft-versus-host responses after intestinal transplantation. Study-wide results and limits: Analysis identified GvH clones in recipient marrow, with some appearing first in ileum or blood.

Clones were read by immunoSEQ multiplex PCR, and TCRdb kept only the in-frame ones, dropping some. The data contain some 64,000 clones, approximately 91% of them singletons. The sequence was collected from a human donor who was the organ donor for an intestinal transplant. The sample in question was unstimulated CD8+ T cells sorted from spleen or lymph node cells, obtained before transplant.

CDR3 DNA: TGTGCCAGCAGCTTGTCCCAGGGCGATGAGCAGTTCTTC. Encoded protein: CASSLSQGDEQFF. This chain connects TRBV7-9 to TRBJ2-1; possibly TRBD1 for D (5 bases). Trimming removed 3 bases from V and 8 bases from J, with 11 bases in between. Germline V gene data show CDR1 as SEHNR and CDR2 as FQNEAQ (reference sequence). This CDR3 has 13 residues.